Following are 26 T cell receptor beta chains from one sample sequenced in a study of T cells in Graves' hyperthyroidism and ophthalmopathy. Amplification targeted TCR beta CDR3 regions from RNA transcripts. Initially, a first-round RT-PCR of the TCR CDR3 employed the HTBI primer set. MiXCR was run by TCRdb on the multiplex PCR reads, yielding one entry per CDR3 protein. This repertoire shows some 700,000 distinct CDR3 sequences, around a sixth found once; its top ten account for roughly 15%. What was sequenced was blood. These TCRs come from a man aged 50 or older with Graves' hyperthyroidism.

In its sample, this clonotype was seen a few times. The chain recombines TRBV25-1 with TRBJ2-2, with a tentative D call TRBD1 (6 bases). V gave up 4 bases and J gave up 10 bases, with 10 bases separating them. Germline V lookup: CDR1 MGHDK, CDR2 SYGVNS. The CDR3 runs to 12 residues. CDR3 loop: CASSVQGLELFF. The CDR3 DNA reads as TGTGCCAGCAGTGTACAGGGTTTGGAGCTGTTTTTT.

The chain has TRBV27 and TRBJ2-1; D not resolved. Trimming left V 6 bases short and J 8 bases short, with 11 bases between. The CDR3 is made up of 12 amino acids. Per the germline V gene, CDR1 is MNHEY and CDR2 is SMNVEV (reference sequence). CDR3 DNA sequence: TGTGCCAGCAGCCTAAACCCCGATGAGCAGTTCTTC. Translating it yields CASSLNPDEQFF.

Ten or more counts support this clonotype. CDR3 sequence reads: CASSYDSLNPQYF. In DNA form, the CDR3 reads TGTGCCAGCAGCTACGACAGTCTTAATCCCCAGTACTTC. The rearrangement joins TRBV6-5 to TRBJ2-5; a weak D match, TRBD1 (5 bases). V shed 6 bases and J shed 9 bases, with 17 bases lying between them. The CDR3 is 13 residues long. Per germline, CDR1 MNHEY and CDR2 SVGAGI.

The J gene is TRBJ2-6, the V gene TRBV5-1; the match to TRBD1 covers 7 bases. The ends lost 4 bases at V and 0 bases at J; junction bases unmatched: 4. Looked up from germline, CDR1 is SGHRS and CDR2 is YFSETQ. CDR3 length: 16 residues. CDR3 loop: CASSVGQTSGANVLTF. In DNA form, the CDR3 reads TGCGCCAGCAGCGTGGGACAGACCTCTGGGGCCAACGTCCTGACTTTC.

V gene TRBV28 combines with J gene TRBJ2-4, with D maybe TRBD2 (5 bases). Germline CDR1 MDHEN, CDR2 SYDVKM. There are 15 residues in the CDR3. The V end lost 1 base, the J end lost 7 bases, and 14 bases lay between the germline ends. In nucleotides, the CDR3 is TGTGCCAGCAGTTTATTCGTGAATACTAGGAACATTCAGTACTTC. Encoded protein: CASSLFVNTRNIQYF.

The sample holds many counts of this clonotype. V usage is TRBV24-1 and J usage is TRBJ2-1; 7 bases are shared with TRBD1. The CDR3 runs to 16 residues. Germline loops: CDR1 KGHDR, CDR2 SFDVKD. Trimming cost V 3 bases and J 10 bases; bases outside gene matches: 14. CDR3 sequence: CATSDRQGPSTREQFF. DNA for the CDR3: TGTGCCACCAGTGATCGACAGGGACCCTCTACAAGGGAGCAGTTCTTC.

This clonotype was recorded many times. The chain carries TRBV27 and TRBJ2-7, with 11 positions matching TRBD2. The V segment lost 1 base and the J segment 5 bases; nucleotides outside the gene matches: 4. The CDR3 is 15 amino acids. The germline V gene has CDR1 MNHEY and CDR2 SMNVEV (reference sequence). The CDR3: CASSLFSGRDNEQYF. CDR3 nucleotide sequence: TGTGCCAGCAGTTTATTTAGCGGGAGGGACAACGAGCAGTACTTC.

In regard to this clonotype: A much larger clone lies a single base off, so this may be a read error. The V gene is TRBV7-2, the J gene TRBJ2-3, with D maybe TRBD1 (6 bases). V lost 6 bases and J 2 bases, leaving 12 bases between the germline ends. CDR1 and CDR2 (germline): SGHTA, FQGNSA. The CDR3 totals 14 residues. CDR3 nucleotide sequence: TGTGCCAGCAGTGGCAGGGGATCCACAGATACGCAGTATTTT. This encodes CASSGRGSTDTQYF.

This chain uses TRBV10-2 with TRBJ2-3; TRBD2 matches 14 bases. The CDR3 loop spans 18 amino acids. J gave up 4 bases and V 3 bases, and 9 bases lay outside the gene matches. The V gene's germline CDR1 is WSHSY and CDR2 SAAADI. CDR3 residues: CASSDVPGLAGVPDTQYF. Here the CDR3 DNA reads TGCGCCAGCAGTGACGTCCCGGGACTAGCGGGAGTACCAGATACGCAGTATTTT.

This clonotype was observed a few times. The chain is built from TRBV7-9 and TRBJ2-5; D may be TRBD1 or TRBD2 (6 bases each). Trimming cost V 5 bases and J 1 base, with 17 bases left between them. Germline V lookup: CDR1 SEHNR, CDR2 FQNEAQ (reference sequence). The CDR3 runs to 16 residues. The CDR3 nucleotides are TGTGCCAGCAGCCCCCGCGGAGGGGGGACCCAAGAGACCCAGTACTTC. Amino acids: CASSPRGGGTQETQYF.

This clonotype was seen only a few times. The chain carries TRBV28 and TRBJ1-1; TRBD1 might be the D (5 bases). V lost 7 bases and J lost 1, with 22 bases in between. Germline-derived CDR1 and CDR2 are MDHEN and SYDVKM. CDR3 size: 17 residues. Written as DNA, the CDR3 is TGTGCCAGCAACTTGGGGGGTGGGATTAGGGCGAACACTGAAGCTTTCTTT. Encoded protein: CASNLGGGIRANTEAFF.

This chain joins TRBV6-5 and TRBJ1-2; D uncertain. The CDR3 extends over 14 amino acids. V lost 0 bases and J 8 bases, leaving 13 bases between the germline ends. Per the germline V gene, CDR1 is MNHEY and CDR2 is SVGAGI. This chain's CDR3 is CASSYSIEPPGYTF. The CDR3 DNA reads as TGTGCCAGCAGTTACTCGATTGAGCCTCCGGGCTACACCTTC.

This clonotype turned up a few times. The chain's CDR3 is CASSLDSDGYEQYF. CDR3 DNA: TGCGCCAGCAGCTTGGATAGCGACGGGTACGAGCAGTACTTC. V is TRBV5-1 and J is TRBJ2-7, with D perhaps TRBD2 (5 bases). This CDR3 contains 14 residues. Germline V lookup: CDR1 SGHRS, CDR2 YFSETQ. V gave up 0 bases and J gave up 4 bases, with 11 bases separating them.

This clonotype was recorded at least ten times. This rearrangement joins TRBV5-1 to TRBJ2-1; 15 bases line up with TRBD2. The CDR3 spans 18 residues. CDR1 SGHRS and CDR2 YFSETQ come from the germline V gene. After removal of 7 bases from V and 0 bases from J, the junction contained 8 bases not matched to a gene. Here the CDR3 DNA reads TGCGCCAGCGACTCCGGACTAGCGGGAGGGGGCTCCTACAATGAGCAGTTCTTC. Amino acids: CASDSGLAGGGSYNEQFF.

There are a few counts of this clonotype. The chain joins TRBV3-1 to TRBJ1-2, with 8 bases fitting TRBD1. The CDR3 runs to 17 residues. From germline, CDR1 is LGHDT and CDR2 YNNKEL (reference sequence). J gave up 3 bases and V 0 bases, and 9 bases lay outside the gene matches. For the CDR3, the DNA is TGTGCCAGCAGCCAAGAACCTCGACAGGGGTGGTACTATGGCTACACCTTC. It codes for CASSQEPRQGWYYGYTF.

This clonotype turned up a few times. The chain joins TRBV6-1 to TRBJ1-3, with 8 bases aligning to TRBD1. The junction had 13 bases not matched to a gene; V was cut back by 5 bases and J by 4 bases. The CDR3 consists of 17 residues. Germline V gives CDR1 MNHNS, CDR2 SASEGT. The CDR3 DNA reads as TGTGCCAGCAGTTTCGGTCGGGTGACAGGGGCCGGAAACACCATATATTTT. Translation: CASSFGRVTGAGNTIYF.

The rearrangement links TRBV7-2 to TRBJ2-5; 10 bases match TRBD2. CDR1 and CDR2 from the germline V gene are SGHTA and FQGNSA. This CDR3 has 18 residues. Trimming cost V 5 bases and J 5 bases; bases outside gene matches: 17. CDR3 in amino acids: CASSRQPQAGGPWETQYF. As DNA, the CDR3 is TGTGCCAGCAGCCGACAACCTCAAGCGGGAGGGCCGTGGGAGACCCAGTACTTC.

Only a few counts were recorded for this clonotype. The rearrangement joins TRBV20-1 to TRBJ2-1, with D maybe TRBD1 (8 bases). This CDR3 is built from 18 residues. Deletions cut 2 bases from V and 3 bases from J, with 23 bases between. Germline assignment: CDR1 DFQATT and CDR2 SNEGSKA (reference sequence). This chain's CDR3 is CSARPVAGTGGVYNEQFF. The CDR3 DNA follows: TGCAGTGCTAGACCCGTAGCGGGCACAGGGGGAGTCTACAATGAGCAGTTCTTC.

This clonotype was observed many times. The rearrangement uses TRBV2 and TRBJ2-2; D possibly corresponds to TRBD1 (6 bases). Germline CDR1 is SNHLY and CDR2 is FYNNEI. The CDR3 runs 15 residues. V dropped 4 bases and J dropped 6 bases, with 15 bases sitting between them. In nucleotides, the CDR3 is TGTGCCAGCAGTGGGGGGCAGGCCGACGCCGGGGAGCTGTTTTTT. It yields the protein CASSGGQADAGELFF.

About this clonotype itself: This may arise from a read error, as a much more abundant clone is one base away. This chain uses TRBV11-2 with TRBJ2-1; either TRBD1 or TRBD2 may supply D (6 bases each). The CDR3 runs to 17 residues. V shed 1 base and J shed 9 bases, with 22 bases lying between them. Germline values: CDR1 SGHAT, CDR2 FQNNGV. The CDR3 bases are TGTGCCAGCAGCTTAGTACTATGGAGGGGCAGGGGTCTTGAGCAGTTCTTC. Translation gives CASSLVLWRGRGLEQFF.

V usage is TRBV7-2 and J usage is TRBJ2-1; 8 bases are a match to TRBD2. J gave up 4 bases and V 11 bases, and 13 bases lay outside the gene matches. The CDR3 is 15 amino acids. CDR1 is SGHTA and CDR2 is FQGNSA in the germline V gene. The CDR3 coding sequence is TGTGCCTCTACTAGGGGGGTAGCGGGGTACAATGAGCAGTTCTTC. Translated, it gives CASTRGVAGYNEQFF.

This rearrangement joins TRBV19 to TRBJ2-1; perhaps TRBD1 as D (5 bases). The germline V and J ends were trimmed by 5 bases and 4 bases, with 18 bases remaining between them. Germline V gene data show CDR1 as LNHDA and CDR2 as SQIVND (reference sequence). The CDR3 has 16 amino acids. For the CDR3, the DNA is TGTGCCAGTAGTCGAATAGCAACTGACAGATACAATGAGCAGTTCTTC. Protein sequence: CASSRIATDRYNEQFF.

A note on this clonotype: Because the CDR3 is missing its conserved closing phenylalanine or tryptophan, this is likely a read error. The V and J genes are TRBV5-1 and TRBJ1-1; D is possibly TRBD1 (6 bases). Germline CDR1 and CDR2: SGHRS and YFSETQ. The CDR3 runs to 16 residues. V was shortened by 4 bases and J by 0 bases, with 16 bases between the two germline ends. The chain's CDR3 is CASSPGGTGMNTEAFS. The CDR3 nucleotides are TGCGCCAGCAGCCCCGGCGGTACAGGGATGAACACTGAAGCTTTCTCC.

This clonotype has more than one count but fewer than ten. This CDR3 reads CASSPDRPTDTQYF. The CDR3 DNA follows: TGCGCCAGCAGCCCGGACAGGCCCACAGATACGCAGTATTTT. The rearrangement links TRBV5-1 to TRBJ2-3, with 7 nucleotides matching TRBD1. V lost 4 bases to trimming and J lost 2 bases; unmatched junction nucleotides: 4. The CDR3 covers 14 residues. Germline V gene sequence: CDR1 SGHRS, CDR2 YFSETQ.

In this sample, this clonotype turned up many times. The chain recombines TRBV28 with TRBJ2-1, with D perhaps matching TRBD1 or TRBD2 (6 bases each). Germline V CDR1 and CDR2: MDHEN, SYDVKM. The CDR3 contains 16 residues. Between the trimmed V and J ends, which lost 1 base and 2 bases, there was a span of 12 bases. The CDR3 DNA is TGTGCCAGCAGTTTATCTTCCGGGGGCCCCTACAATGAGCAGTTCTTC. This encodes CASSLSSGGPYNEQFF.

This clonotype was seen at least ten times. The chain combines TRBV20-1 with TRBJ2-7; D is unresolved. V was shortened by 5 bases and J by 1 base, with 9 bases between the two germline ends. There are 12 residues in the CDR3. The germline V gene has CDR1 DFQATT and CDR2 SNEGSKA (reference sequence). CDR3 in DNA: TGCAGTGCTGGTGCGGTGTCCTACGAGCAGTACTTC. Protein: CSAGAVSYEQYF.